This T cell receptor (beta chain) was identified in a study of T cell repertoires in cytomegalovirus infection. Worth noting for this clonotype: Its antigen is unknown.

Via MiXCR, TCRdb re-called the reads, giving one row per CDR3 protein. The table lists 750,000 to 900,000 distinct CDR3 sequences, 29% of them singletons, with under 15% in the top ten. The receptor was derived from a human donor in good health (CMV status not recorded). Some clones in this sample may be carry-over from other donors' samples. This specimen was cultured CD8+ T cells from PBMCs, taken from culture after CMV antigen stimulation.

The CDR3 region has the DNA TGCGCCAGCAGCGAACAGACAGAGTACAATGAGCAGTTCTTC. Its translation is CASSEQTEYNEQFF. The gene calls are TRBV5-1 and TRBJ2-1, with a tentative D call TRBD1 (5 bases). This CDR3 is 14 amino acids long. Trimming cost V 4 bases and J 4 bases, with 12 bases left between them. The germline V gene has CDR1 SGHRS and CDR2 YFSETQ. Looking up the rest from reference TRBV5-1 and TRBJ2-1 gives the full variable domain: KAGVTQTPRYLIKTRGQQVTLSCSPISGHRSVSWYQQTPGQGLQFLFEYFSETQRNKGNFPGRFSGRQFSNSRSEMNVSTLELGDSALYLCASSEQTEYNEQFFGPGTRLTVL.